Listed below are T cell receptor beta chains from one sample, sequenced in a study of cytomegalovirus exposure and HLA in healthy donors. This table comes from immunoSEQ multiplex PCR, and its TCRdb copy is limited to in-frame clones, with some not included. The sample includes approximately 160,000 clones, around 78% of them seen just once. Sequencing was carried out using PBMCs. The receptors here all came from a woman aged 40 to 50 in good health and CMV-seropositive. CDR3s include the opening cysteine and the closing phenylalanine or tryptophan. Fields, in order: J gene, V gene, CDR3 protein.

j_gene: TRBJ2-7; v_gene: TRBV4-2; CDR3aa: CASSQAASGNYEQYF
j_gene: TRBJ2-7; v_gene: TRBV28; CDR3aa: CASSSPGGTLYEQYF
j_gene: TRBJ1-1; v_gene: TRBV30; CDR3aa: CAWSERNTEAFF
j_gene: TRBJ1-2; v_gene: TRBV2; CDR3aa: CASSEGQSKGYTF
j_gene: TRBJ2-5; v_gene: TRBV6-5; CDR3aa: CASSYSIGETQYF
j_gene: TRBJ1-2; v_gene: TRBV28; CDR3aa: CASSLLAGYTF
j_gene: TRBJ2-1; v_gene: TRBV9; CDR3aa: CASSVGQGVGGVYNEQFF
j_gene: TRBJ1-5; v_gene: TRBV28; CDR3aa: CASVISQGVSQPQHF
j_gene: TRBJ2-5; v_gene: TRBV14; CDR3aa: CASSKRTGLQETQYF
j_gene: TRBJ1-2; v_gene: TRBV25-1; CDR3aa: CASSPPGQQTGGYTF
j_gene: TRBJ2-1; v_gene: TRBV19; CDR3aa: CASSTWRQGPIGQFF
j_gene: TRBJ1-2; v_gene: TRBV19; CDR3aa: CASLDSQASRGYTF
j_gene: TRBJ1-6; v_gene: TRBV19; CDR3aa: CASSKGTLSSYNSPLHF
j_gene: TRBJ2-3; v_gene: TRBV30; CDR3aa: CAWSYTDTQYF
j_gene: TRBJ1-5; v_gene: TRBV5-1; CDR3aa: CASSLVSGGDQPQHF
j_gene: TRBJ1-1; v_gene: TRBV28; CDR3aa: CASSTGAITGDTEAFF
j_gene: TRBJ2-1; v_gene: TRBV28; CDR3aa: CASSFHAGTGHNEQFF
j_gene: TRBJ2-3; v_gene: TRBV2; CDR3aa: CASTSGWETQYF
j_gene: TRBJ2-5; v_gene: TRBV15; CDR3aa: CATSRAGYSQETQYF
j_gene: TRBJ2-3; v_gene: TRBV7-2; CDR3aa: CASSLVSGGYRTDTQYF
j_gene: TRBJ2-7; v_gene: TRBV19; CDR3aa: CASSTQRGVYEQYF
j_gene: TRBJ2-5; v_gene: TRBV4-1; CDR3aa: CASSQNDRDEETQYF
j_gene: TRBJ1-5; v_gene: TRBV5-1; CDR3aa: CASSAMGTGGGQPQHF
j_gene: TRBJ1-1; v_gene: TRBV9; CDR3aa: CASSPGGSSNTEAFF
j_gene: TRBJ2-1; v_gene: TRBV19; CDR3aa: CASSVRTSGNSYNEQFF
j_gene: TRBJ2-4; v_gene: TRBV4-2; CDR3aa: CASSQASQGTAGGLNIQYF
j_gene: TRBJ2-2; v_gene: TRBV10-3; CDR3aa: CAISGDIFPGELFF
j_gene: TRBJ2-1; v_gene: TRBV2; CDR3aa: CASSVPLTSGEQFF
j_gene: TRBJ1-1; v_gene: TRBV7-2; CDR3aa: CASSLDRGRFTEAFF
j_gene: TRBJ2-5; v_gene: TRBV7-2; CDR3aa: CASSPGGSLETQYF
j_gene: TRBJ2-3; v_gene: TRBV7-3; CDR3aa: CASSRTYQSADTQYF
j_gene: TRBJ2-7; v_gene: TRBV28; CDR3aa: CASSIRDLSSYEQYF